This note documents a single T cell receptor (beta chain) sequence. Its antigen remains unidentified. Profiling relied on immunoSEQ multiplex PCR, and the TCRdb table lists in-frame clones only, not all of them. The profile covers tens of thousands of clones, with approximately 84% appearing a single time and approximately 7% taken by the ten largest. At cycle 4 day 1, cycle 7 day 1, and baseline, blood was sampled. This record belongs to a study of OX40 agonist ivuxolimab in advanced cancers. Overall study: An agonistic anti-OX40 (CD134) antibody, ivuxolimab, was used to treat the patients.

Whole-study findings and limits: Normalized T-cell clonal expansion was also low in some nonresponders.

This CDR3 has 15 amino acids. Germline V CDR1 and CDR2: LNHNV, YYDKDF (reference sequence). V lost 3 bases, J lost 6 bases, and 18 bases lay in between. The rearrangement uses TRBV15 and TRBJ2-7, with D maybe TRBD2 (6 bases). The clonotype originates from an adult with an advanced solid tumor such as melanoma, head and neck, liver or kidney cancer. This specimen consisted of CD4+ or CD8+ T cells sorted from blood, obtained in a trial of the OX40 agonist ivuxolimab. CDR3 coding DNA: TGTGCCACCAGCAGGGGCGGGATTTTCCGTTCCGAGCAGTACTTC. It yields the protein CATSRGGIFRSEQYF.